These T cell receptor beta chains were read from a single sample in a study of shared clonotypes between healthy human individuals. Repertoires were generated with immunoSEQ multiplex PCR, while TCRdb's copy carries only in-frame clones and drops some. The sample lists some 470,000 clones, roughly four fifths occurring once. Sequencing used PBMCs. The source is a woman aged 40 to 50 in good health. Some clones in this sample may be carry-over from other donors' samples. The CDR3 runs from the conserved cysteine through the conserved F or W. A D gene is named only where the DNA matches it firmly. Rows may omit the clone size; those that give it use once, few, many or a size class.

abundance	v_gene	d_gene	j_gene	CDR3aa	CDR3nt
-	TRBV11-3	-	TRBJ1-1	CASSSRQNTEAFF	TGTGCCAGCAGCTCCCGACAGAACACTGAAGCTTTCTTT
-	TRBV28	-	TRBJ2-1	CASIASYGQFF	TGTGCCAGCATTGCTTCTTACGGTCAGTTCTTC
-	TRBV28	-	TRBJ2-7	CASSLQLRPDAEQYF	TGTGCCAGCAGTTTACAACTCCGGCCAGACGCCGAGCAGTACTTC
-	TRBV27	TRBD2	TRBJ2-7	CASRPIAGSYEQYF	TGTGCCAGCAGACCTATAGCGGGAAGCTACGAGCAGTACTTC
-	TRBV5-4	-	TRBJ2-1	CASSLDSNEQFF	TGTGCCAGCAGCTTGGATAGCAATGAGCAGTTCTTC
-	TRBV27	-	TRBJ1-6	CASRWSPGANSPLHF	TGTGCCAGCCGATGGAGCCCGGGGGCAAATTCACCCCTCCACTTT
-	TRBV2	-	TRBJ2-7	CASSGTYEQYF	TGTGCCAGCAGTGGTACCTACGAGCAGTACTTC
-	TRBV11-2	-	TRBJ2-3	CASSRAGTDTQYF	TGTGCCAGCAGTCGAGCGGGCACAGATACGCAGTATTTT
-	TRBV27	TRBD1	TRBJ1-4	CASKTARGPNEKLFF	TGTGCCAGCAAGACGGCAAGGGGGCCTAATGAAAAACTGTTTTTT
-	TRBV7-2	-	TRBJ2-1	CASSLGGDQQFF	TGTGCCAGCAGCTTAGGTGGCGACCAGCAGTTCTTC
-	TRBV7-9	TRBD2	TRBJ2-2	CASSLTSGTGELFF	TGTGCCAGCAGCTTAACTAGCGGGACCGGGGAGCTGTTTTTT
-	TRBV7-2	TRBD1	TRBJ1-5	CASSPRTGGRSNQPQHF	TGTGCCAGCAGCCCTCGGACAGGGGGAAGAAGCAATCAGCCCCAGCATTTT
-	TRBV5-6	-	TRBJ2-2	CASSFNRGGGTGELFF	TGTGCCAGCAGCTTCAACAGGGGAGGGGGCACCGGGGAGCTGTTTTTT
-	TRBV9	TRBD2	TRBJ2-3	CASSVEGLAGADTQYF	TGTGCCAGCAGCGTAGAGGGACTAGCGGGAGCAGATACGCAGTATTTT
-	TRBV12-5	-	TRBJ1-4	CASGSEAEKLFF	TGTGCTAGTGGTTCCGAGGCTGAAAAACTGTTTTTT
once	TRBV9	TRBD2	TRBJ2-3	CASSARAGVADTQYF	TGTGCCAGCAGCGCTAGGGCGGGAGTCGCAGATACGCAGTATTTT
-	TRBV7-9	TRBD1	TRBJ1-3	CASSLGQGVGNTIYF	TGTGCCAGCAGCTTAGGACAGGGGGTCGGAAACACCATATATTTT
-	TRBV2	TRBD1	TRBJ1-1	CASSRDRWNTEAFF	TGTGCCAGCAGTCGGGACAGATGGAACACTGAAGCTTTCTTT
-	TRBV28	TRBD2	TRBJ2-1	CASSTPLAGSGVEQFF	TGTGCCAGCAGTACGCCACTAGCGGGATCGGGGGTTGAGCAGTTCTTC
-	TRBV7-9	TRBD2	TRBJ2-3	CASSFSGEVTDTQYF	TGTGCCAGCAGCTTTAGCGGGGAGGTTACAGATACGCAGTATTTT
-	TRBV9	TRBD1	TRBJ2-5	CASSRDSQETQYF	TGTGCCAGCAGCAGGGACAGCCAAGAGACCCAGTACTTC
many	TRBV7-6	-	TRBJ2-7	CASSLGAGSSYEQYF	TGTGCCAGCAGCTTAGGGGCTGGAAGCTCCTACGAGCAGTACTTC
-	TRBV18	-	TRBJ2-5	CASSPPGSSETQYF	TGTGCCAGCTCACCACCGGGGTCCTCCGAGACCCAGTACTTC
-	TRBV28	TRBD2	TRBJ2-7	CASSIPSLAGAGEQYF	TGTGCCAGCAGTATCCCCTCATTAGCGGGAGCAGGGGAGCAGTACTTC
many	TRBV9	TRBD2	TRBJ2-1	CASSVEGTRGNEQFF	TGTGCCAGCAGCGTAGAGGGGACTAGAGGGAATGAGCAGTTCTTC
-	TRBV30	-	TRBJ2-5	CAWSVLWGRANSRRETQYF	TGTGCCTGGAGTGTACTTTGGGGACGGGCGAACTCCAGGCGGGAGACCCAGTACTTC
-	TRBV6-5	TRBD2	TRBJ2-7	CASSYVQGLAVHEQYF	TGTGCCAGCAGTTACGTCCAGGGACTAGCGGTCCACGAGCAGTACTTC
few	TRBV5-1	TRBD1	TRBJ1-5	CASSSLPGTGGHQPQHF	TGCGCCAGCAGCTCGTTGCCAGGGACAGGGGGACATCAGCCCCAGCATTTT
-	TRBV5-1	TRBD1	TRBJ2-1	CASSLNLRDRNNEQFF	TGCGCCAGCAGCTTGAACCTCCGGGACAGGAACAATGAGCAGTTCTTC
-	TRBV9	TRBD2	TRBJ2-1	CASSVDSLSSGRSNEQFF	TGTGCCAGCAGCGTAGATTCTCTGAGTAGCGGGAGGAGCAATGAGCAGTTCTTC
-	TRBV19	-	TRBJ2-5	CASSIRRAFGAQETQYF	TGTGCCAGTAGTATACGACGGGCCTTCGGGGCACAAGAGACCCAGTACTTC
-	TRBV10-3	TRBD1	TRBJ2-5	CAIRRQGAGETQYF	TGTGCCATCAGAAGGCAGGGGGCCGGAGAGACCCAGTACTTC
-	TRBV29-1	-	TRBJ1-1	CSVGGLREEANTEAFF	TGCAGCGTTGGGGGCCTCCGGGAAGAAGCGAACACTGAAGCTTTCTTT
-	TRBV10-3	TRBD1	TRBJ1-1	CAISEYRGDTEAFF	TGTGCCATCAGTGAGTACAGGGGAGACACTGAAGCTTTCTTT
-	TRBV7-3	TRBD2	TRBJ2-3	CASSLELASTDTQYF	TGTGCCAGCAGCTTAGAACTAGCGAGCACAGATACGCAGTATTTT
many	TRBV29-1	TRBD1	TRBJ2-7	CSESRDRAAYEQYF	TGCAGCGAGAGCCGGGACAGGGCCGCCTACGAGCAGTACTTC
-	TRBV10-3	-	TRBJ1-1	CAISGDTEAFF	TGTGCCATCAGTGGGGACACTGAAGCTTTCTTT
-	TRBV28	TRBD1	TRBJ1-1	CASPPRDGGRGQNTEAFF	TGTGCCAGCCCCCCCCGGGACGGAGGGAGGGGGCAGAACACTGAAGCTTTCTTT
-	TRBV11-2	TRBD2	TRBJ2-3	CASSLVWREANADTQYF	TGTGCCAGCAGCTTAGTCTGGCGGGAGGCCAACGCAGATACGCAGTATTTT
-	TRBV13	-	TRBJ1-2	CASSLFGIRYGYTF	TGTGCCAGCAGCTTATTCGGGATAAGGTATGGCTACACCTTC
-	TRBV7-3	-	TRBJ1-1	CASSSRFGTEAFF	TGTGCCAGCAGTTCGCGATTCGGGACTGAAGCTTTCTTT
-	TRBV28	-	TRBJ1-1	CASSLWASAANTEAFF	TGTGCCAGCAGTTTATGGGCCTCCGCCGCGAACACTGAAGCTTTCTTT
-	TRBV7-8	TRBD2	TRBJ2-7	CASSLTPPGTSRHEQYF	TGTGCCAGCAGCTTAACGCCCCCCGGGACTAGCAGGCACGAGCAGTACTTC
-	TRBV18	-	TRBJ2-3	CASSRGNTDTQYF	TGTGCCAGCTCCCGGGGGAACACAGATACGCAGTATTTT
-	TRBV9	TRBD2	TRBJ2-7	CASSVGTSSSEQYF	TGTGCCAGCAGCGTAGGGACTAGCAGCTCCGAGCAGTACTTC
-	TRBV29-1	-	TRBJ1-2	CSVFAPYYGYTF	TGCAGCGTTTTTGCACCTTACTATGGCTACACCTTC
once	TRBV7-6	TRBD2	TRBJ2-7	CASSPRGLAGNEQYF	TGTGCCAGCAGCCCCCGTGGTCTAGCGGGAAACGAGCAGTACTTC
-	TRBV6-1	TRBD1	TRBJ2-5	CASSIGQGAVETQYF	TGTGCCAGCAGTATCGGACAGGGGGCTGTAGAGACCCAGTACTTC
-	TRBV6-1	-	TRBJ1-1	CASSPTTDRYTEAFF	TGTGCCAGCAGCCCGACGACCGACAGATACACTGAAGCTTTCTTT
-	TRBV7-3	-	TRBJ1-1	CASSPLGEGNTEAFF	TGTGCCAGCAGCCCCTTGGGGGAGGGGAACACTGAAGCTTTCTTT
-	TRBV30	TRBD2	TRBJ2-3	CAGRLAGDPEGSDTQYF	TGTGCCGGTAGACTAGCGGGAGACCCCGAAGGGAGCGATACGCAGTATTTT
-	TRBV10-1	TRBD2	TRBJ2-3	CASSRQSPAGNADTQYF	TGCGCCAGCAGCCGCCAGAGTCCAGCGGGAAACGCAGATACGCAGTATTTT
once	TRBV19	TRBD2	TRBJ2-7	CASSRSGSAEQYF	TGTGCCAGTAGCCGTAGCGGGAGTGCCGAGCAGTACTTC
-	TRBV29-1	TRBD1	TRBJ1-4	CSVGRTGLREKLFF	TGCAGCGTTGGGAGGACAGGTCTCAGGGAAAAACTGTTTTTT
-	TRBV27	-	TRBJ2-7	CASRPSDGAYEQYF	TGTGCCAGCAGACCGTCCGACGGCGCCTACGAGCAGTACTTC
once	TRBV28	TRBD1	TRBJ1-2	CASGDRDGNYGYTF	TGTGCCAGCGGTGACAGGGATGGTAACTATGGCTACACCTTC
once	TRBV19	TRBD1	TRBJ1-1	CASSEGQAGWTEAFF	TGTGCCAGTAGCGAGGGACAGGCGGGTTGGACTGAAGCTTTCTTT
-	TRBV4-1	TRBD2	TRBJ2-3	CASSQEGWGAGNTDTQYF	TGCGCCAGCAGCCAAGAAGGATGGGGAGCGGGGAACACAGATACGCAGTATTTT
-	TRBV7-2	TRBD2	TRBJ2-7	CASSPTLAGAPEQYF	TGTGCCAGCAGCCCCACTCTAGCGGGAGCCCCCGAGCAGTACTTC